These 16 T cell receptor beta chains originate from one sample sequenced in a study of T-cell reconstitution after alpha-beta-depleted transplantation in children. Unique molecular identifiers featured in how the TCRbeta library was prepared. TCRdb itself ran the PCR reads through MiXCR, one entry per CDR3 protein. The table records fewer than 130,000 distinct CDR3 sequences, 10% of them present only once. The sample consisted of PBMCs from the stem cell graft donor, taken from the stem cell graft. These receptors all come from a human donor who donated a stem cell graft to a child with acute lymphoblastic leukemia.

This clonotype has at least ten counts. V and J are TRBV12-3 or TRBV12-4 and TRBJ2-4; 8 bases are shared with TRBD1. The CDR3 is 14 residues long. V was pared by 3 bases and J by 8 bases, with 6 bases of the junction left unmatched. CDR3 amino acids: CASSFQGARDIQYF. DNA for the CDR3: TGTGCCAGCAGTTTTCAGGGGGCGAGGGACATTCAGTACTTC.

This clonotype was seen many times. The chain has TRBV18 and TRBJ2-1, with 11 nucleotides matching TRBD2. The V gene's germline CDR1 is KGHSH and CDR2 LQKENI. V lost 3 bases, J lost 9 bases, and 4 bases stayed unmatched. The CDR3 sequence is 14 residues long. In nucleotides, the CDR3 is TGTGCCAGCTCACCCGCTAGCGGGAGGTCTGAGCAGTTCTTC. Amino acids: CASSPASGRSEQFF.

About this clonotype: A read error may explain this, as a much larger clone is one base away. The chain links TRBV20-1 to TRBJ1-1, with D unresolved. This CDR3 contains 13 residues. Germline V lookup: CDR1 DFQATT, CDR2 SNEGSKA (reference sequence). CDR3 coding DNA: TGCAGTGCTAGTCCCAGTGAGAACATTGAAGCTTTCTTT. Residues: CSASPSENIEAFF.

On this clonotype itself: A much larger clone differs from this one at a single base, so this may be a read error. The J gene is TRBJ2-7, the V gene TRBV7-8; 8 nucleotides line up with TRBD2. Germline V gene lookup returns CDR1 SGHVS and CDR2 FQNEAQ. The CDR3 runs to 13 residues. V shed 9 bases and J 2 bases; nucleotides not matched to a gene: 6. The CDR3 DNA sequence: TGTGCCAGTCGGGGGGGGCTGACCTACGAGCAGTACTTC. This gives the protein CASRGGLTYEQYF.

This clonotype has at least ten counts. The chain employs TRBV12-3 or TRBV12-4 and TRBJ1-2; D unclear. V shed 7 bases and J shed 7 bases, with 13 bases lying between them. There are 12 residues in the CDR3. CDR3 bases: TGTGCCAGCACCACGGGAACTCTTGGCTACACCTTC. This translates into CASTTGTLGYTF.

Many counts were recorded for this clonotype. The chain recombines TRBV20-1 with TRBJ2-1; the match to TRBD2 covers 11 bases. The CDR3 consists of 18 residues. CDR1 is DFQATT, CDR2 SNEGSKA, per germline (reference sequence). V was pared by 3 bases and J by 3 bases, with 13 bases of the junction left unmatched. The CDR3 reads CSARVASGGNLVYNEQFF. The CDR3 DNA sequence: TGCAGTGCTAGGGTGGCTAGCGGGGGGAACCTTGTCTACAATGAGCAGTTCTTC.

This clonotype was counted ten times or more. CDR3 residues: CASRSRGAGDNQPQHF. CDR3 coding DNA: TGTGCCAGCAGAAGTCGCGGGGCCGGTGACAATCAGCCCCAGCATTTT. V usage is TRBV6-2 or TRBV6-3 and J usage is TRBJ1-5; tentative D call: TRBD1 (5 bases). Germline lookup yields CDR1 MNHEY and CDR2 SVGEGT. CDR3 size: 16 residues. The germline V and J ends were trimmed by 6 bases and 3 bases, with 18 bases remaining between them.

This clonotype was seen only once. Compared with germline, one end of the junction differs, possibly owing to a read error. The genes are TRBV5-1 and TRBJ2-2; 7 bases align to TRBD1. This CDR3 region has 15 residues. From germline, CDR1 is SGHRS and CDR2 YFSETQ. The CDR3 nucleotides read TGTGCCATGGGCCTACAGGGGCCGAACACCGGGGAGCTGTTTTTT. Amino acids: CAMGLQGPNTGELFF. The full variable domain, rest sourced from reference TRBV5-1 and TRBJ2-2, is KAGVTQTPRYLIKTRGQQVTLSCSPISGHRSVSWYQQTPGQGLQFLFEYFSETQRNKGNFPGRFSGRQFSNSRSEMNVSTLELGDSALYLCAMGLQGPNTGELFFGEGSRLTVL.

This clonotype showed up many times. V is TRBV20-1 and J is TRBJ1-5; TRBD1 agrees at 7 bases. V lost 3 bases to trimming and J lost 0 bases; unmatched junction nucleotides: 11. CDR1 DFQATT and CDR2 SNEGSKA come from the germline V gene (reference sequence). The CDR3 loop spans 17 amino acids. CDR3 amino acids: CSARSSQGGVSNQPQHF. Written as DNA, the CDR3 is TGCAGTGCTAGGAGTTCGCAGGGGGGGGTTAGCAATCAGCCCCAGCATTTT.

This clonotype was seen at least ten times. This chain connects TRBV7-8 to TRBJ2-7; 8 bases match TRBD1. V was clipped by 5 bases and J by 1 base; unmatched bases: 7. The CDR3 is made up of 15 amino acids. The germline gives CDR1 SGHVS, CDR2 FQNEAQ. Here the CDR3 DNA reads TGTGCCAGCAGCCCCCTTGGACAGGGATCCTACGAGCAGTACTTC. This translates into CASSPLGQGSYEQYF.

In its sample, this clonotype was seen many times. The chain joins TRBV6-6 to TRBJ1-1; D is undetermined. V was cut by 3 bases and J by 6 bases, with 8 bases left in between. The germline CDR1 and CDR2 sequences are MNHNY and SVGAGI (reference sequence). The CDR3 spans 12 residues. The CDR3 loop reads CASSYVSAEAFF. As DNA, the CDR3 is TGTGCCAGCAGTTATGTTTCGGCTGAAGCTTTCTTT.

The chain has TRBV18 and TRBJ2-7; TRBD1 might be the D (6 bases). Germline CDR1 and CDR2: KGHSH and LQKENI. The CDR3 totals 16 residues. With 1 base removed from V and 2 bases from J, the gap between germline ends came to 15 bases. CDR3 in amino acids: CASSPQGSSGAYEQYF. CDR3 nucleotide sequence: TGTGCCAGCTCACCACAAGGTAGTTCAGGGGCCTACGAGCAGTACTTC.

A note on this clonotype: A much larger clone lies one base from this, so it may be a read error. V is TRBV27 and J is TRBJ2-3, with 7 bases that match TRBD2. This CDR3 is built from 10 residues. CDR1 is MNHEY, CDR2 SMNVEV, per germline (reference sequence). The CDR3 coding sequence is TGTGCCAGCTCGGGCGGGAGTATGCATTTT. Translated, it gives CASSGGSMHF.

This clonotype was found many times. The V and J genes are TRBV5-1 and TRBJ2-3; TRBD1 matches 8 bases. V shed 5 bases, J shed 4 bases, and the junction held 6 bases outside the gene matches. Germline lookup yields CDR1 SGHRS and CDR2 YFSETQ. The CDR3 runs to 14 residues. The CDR3, as DNA: TGCGCCAGCAGATCGGACAGGGTCGCAGATACGCAGTATTTT. This gives the protein CASRSDRVADTQYF. Combining the CDR3 with reference TRBV5-1 and TRBJ2-3 gives the whole variable domain KAGVTQTPRYLIKTRGQQVTLSCSPISGHRSVSWYQQTPGQGLQFLFEYFSETQRNKGNFPGRFSGRQFSNSRSEMNVSTLELGDSALYLCASRSDRVADTQYFGPGTRLTVL.

This clonotype was observed at least ten times. The CDR3 bases are TGCAGTCGGGAATCGATCTCAATGATGGGGCAGTTCTTC. Translating it yields CSRESISMMGQFF. The gene calls are TRBV20-1 and TRBJ2-1; weak D call: TRBD2 (5 bases). This CDR3 region has 13 residues. V gave up 8 bases and J gave up 12 bases, with 23 bases separating them. Germline CDR1 DFQATT, CDR2 SNEGSKA (reference sequence).

This clonotype was counted many times. V gene TRBV21-1 combines with J gene TRBJ2-7; the table's D call of TRBD1 was not tested on the DNA. TRBV21-1 is a pseudogene. The CDR3 is 15 residues long. For the CDR3, the DNA is TGTGCCAGCAGCGTCGGGCGGTATAAGTCCTTCGAGCAGTACTTC. Amino acids: CASSVGRYKSFEQYF.